These 14 T cell receptor beta chains were all obtained from the same sample, sequenced in a study of T cells in Graves' hyperthyroidism and ophthalmopathy. The investigators amplified TCR beta CDR3 regions from RNA transcripts. The HTBI primer set served for first-round RT-PCR of the TCR CDR3. TCRdb passed the multiplex PCR reads through MiXCR, listing each CDR3 protein once. The table has about 760,000 distinct CDR3 sequences, just over 35% seen once. Material for sequencing was blood. These TCRs come from a woman in her forties with Graves' hyperthyroidism.

This clonotype has only a few counts. The chain employs TRBV19 and TRBJ1-2; 9 positions agree with TRBD1. The CDR3 is made up of 13 amino acids. The germline V gene has CDR1 LNHDA and CDR2 SQIVND (reference sequence). V dropped 8 bases and J dropped 7; count of bases not matched to a gene: 8. The CDR3 bases are TGTGCCAGTGGAACACAGGGGGCAGGTGGCTACACCTTC. Residues: CASGTQGAGGYTF.

The count of this clonotype is one. V gene TRBV9 combines with J gene TRBJ2-5; TRBD2 might be the D (6 bases). V was shortened by 0 bases and J by 4 bases, with 10 bases between the two germline ends. In germline, CDR1 is SGDLS, CDR2 YYNGEE. The CDR3 runs to 14 residues. CDR3 protein: CASSVAGVRETQYF. Here the CDR3 DNA reads TGTGCCAGCAGCGTAGCGGGAGTTCGAGAGACCCAGTACTTC.

This clonotype was observed once. The chain is built from TRBV10-2 and TRBJ1-1; D gene ambiguous. CDR3 length: 16 amino acids. V gave up 6 bases and J gave up 0 bases, with 17 bases separating them. Germline V gene sequence: CDR1 WSHSY, CDR2 SAAADI. The CDR3 loop is CASSQGRRGLNTEAFF. CDR3 sequence (DNA): TGCGCCAGCAGCCAAGGCCGGCGAGGATTGAACACTGAAGCTTTCTTT.

This clonotype was counted only a few times. The chain employs TRBV5-1 and TRBJ1-1; D uncertain. The germline CDR1 and CDR2 sequences are SGHRS and YFSETQ. The CDR3 covers 15 residues. The V end lost 5 bases, the J end lost 3 bases, and 17 bases lay between the germline ends. CDR3 sequence (DNA): TGCGCCAGCAGGGAAGTAAGGGTTGGGGACACTGAAGCTTTCTTT. This encodes CASREVRVGDTEAFF. The entire variable domain, with the rest obtained from reference TRBV5-1 and TRBJ1-1, is as follows: KAGVTQTPRYLIKTRGQQVTLSCSPISGHRSVSWYQQTPGQGLQFLFEYFSETQRNKGNFPGRFSGRQFSNSRSEMNVSTLELGDSALYLCASREVRVGDTEAFFGQGTRLTVV.

The sample holds a few counts of this clonotype. The chain uses TRBV7-9 and TRBJ1-5; a weak D match, TRBD1 (5 bases). In germline, CDR1 is SEHNR, CDR2 FQNEAQ (reference sequence). The CDR3 covers 16 residues. Deletions cut 5 bases from V and 1 base from J, with 15 bases between. CDR3 sequence: CASSPTTRGSNQPQHF. CDR3 DNA sequence: TGTGCCAGCAGCCCCACGACTCGGGGGAGCAATCAGCCCCAGCATTTT.

This clonotype was found a few times. The chain joins TRBV12-3 or TRBV12-4 to TRBJ1-1; the D gene is possibly TRBD1 (5 bases). CDR3 length: 15 amino acids. V lost 1 base and J lost 4, with 13 bases in between. The CDR3: CASSLDSGSSTEAFF. CDR3 coding DNA: TGTGCCAGCAGTTTAGATTCAGGGTCAAGCACTGAAGCTTTCTTT.

With respect to this clonotype: A clone one base away is much larger, so this may be a read error. The chain employs TRBV11-2 and TRBJ2-7; no definite D call. The germline CDR1 and CDR2 sequences are SGHAT and FQNNGV. The CDR3 runs to 14 residues. The CDR3 DNA reads as TGTGCCAGCAGCTCGATTGAGAGGTACTACGGGCAGTACTTC. It translates to CASSSIERYYGQYF.

As regards this clonotype: A read error may account for a junction end that differs from germline. CDR3 DNA sequence: TGCGCCAGCAGTTCGGGACTTCTCCGATATGGCTACACCTTC. Protein sequence: CASSSGLLRYGYTF. The J gene is TRBJ1-2, the V gene TRBV12-3 or TRBV12-4; perhaps TRBD1 as D (5 bases). This CDR3 is 14 amino acids long.

The sample holds many counts of this clonotype. V usage is TRBV10-3 and J usage is TRBJ1-1; 8 nucleotides line up with TRBD1. Unmatched junction bases numbered 8, after V lost 6 bases and J lost 5 bases. CDR1 is ENHRY, CDR2 SYGVKD, per germline. The CDR3 length is 14 residues. The CDR3 nucleotides read TGTGCCATCAGATCAGGGACAGGAGGAACTGAAGCTTTCTTT. Amino acids: CAIRSGTGGTEAFF.

The chain carries TRBV19 and TRBJ1-1; TRBD1 agrees at 11 bases. Germline values: CDR1 LNHDA, CDR2 SQIVND (reference sequence). Germline trimming cut 2 bases from V and 4 bases from J; bases unmatched to any gene: 3. CDR3 length: 15 residues. The CDR3 spells CASSITGTGGTEAFF. CDR3 DNA sequence: TGTGCCAGTAGTATAACGGGGACAGGGGGCACTGAAGCTTTCTTT.

This clonotype was detected only a few times. The J gene is TRBJ2-7, the V gene TRBV5-1; D gene uncertain. Trimming cost V 1 base and J 2 bases, with 7 bases left between them. Germline V gives CDR1 SGHRS, CDR2 YFSETQ. This CDR3 has 13 amino acids. The CDR3 region has the DNA TGCGCCAGCAGCTTGCAGGATACCTACGAGCAGTACTTC. Its protein is CASSLQDTYEQYF.

The table lists this clonotype with a few counts. This chain uses TRBV10-3 with TRBJ1-2; D is unclear. Trimming cost V 8 bases and J 8 bases, with 9 bases left between them. The CDR3 consists of 10 residues. In germline, CDR1 is ENHRY, CDR2 SYGVKD. The DNA for the CDR3 is TGTGCCATCCTGGGCGCCGGCTACACCTTC. It translates to CAILGAGYTF.

The CDR3: CASSTGAQETQYF. DNA for the CDR3: TGTGCCAGCTCAACAGGGGCCCAAGAGACCCAGTACTTC. The rearrangement links TRBV7-2 to TRBJ2-5; 7 bases line up with TRBD1. Germline V gene data show CDR1 as SGHTA and CDR2 as FQGNSA. V was clipped by 8 bases and J by 1 base; unmatched bases: 4. The CDR3 totals 13 residues.

This clonotype was detected a few times. The CDR3 region has the DNA TGTGCCAGCAGTCGAACAGGGGGTAGGTTAAGGAATGAGCAGTTCTTC. This translates into CASSRTGGRLRNEQFF. V usage is TRBV7-9 and J usage is TRBJ2-1; the match to TRBD1 covers 8 bases. The germline gives CDR1 SEHNR, CDR2 FQNEAQ (reference sequence). V lost 6 bases and J lost 7; bases outside the gene matches: 14. This CDR3 has 16 residues.